This T cell receptor (beta chain) was sequenced during a study of T-cell reconstitution after alpha-beta-depleted transplantation in children (dated by TCRdb to 2015 to 2016). In the study overall: Using TCR repertoire profiling, the study followed T-cell immune reconstitution in a quantitative way in children after TCRalphabeta/CD19-depleted allogeneic hematopoietic cell transplantation.

The germline V gene specifies SGHDT as CDR1 and YYEEEE as CDR2. Spanning cysteine to phenylalanine, the CDR3 consists of 13 amino acids. Kept here is only the CDR3 DNA, which spans 39 bases and is read in frame from base 1. V was cut back by 2 bases and J by 10 bases, leaving a gap of 13 bases between them. The library was made by PCR. For sequencing, an Illumina HiSeq 2500 was employed. Molecular barcoding was employed in the preparation of TCR libraries, with unique molecular identifiers being used to normalize TCRbeta repertoire quantification. TCRdb applied fastp at Q25 and MiXCR to the public reads, then kept only in-frame beta chains. Identical CDR3 proteins give one entry, which carries the most common genes and DNA. The sample data list roughly 500,000 distinct CDR3 sequences, and about 31% of these were observed just once. Around 2.3% of the sample goes to the ten largest clones. In regard to this clonotype: What antigen it recognizes has not been identified. Per-base qualities were not stored, and no clone one base away is much larger.

The specimen comprised PBMCs from the stem cell graft donor, sampled from the stem cell graft. The sequence links TRBV5-6 to TRBJ2-4; the D element could tentatively be TRBD1 or TRBD2, as 5 bases agree for each. The receptor's source is a human donor who donated a stem cell graft to a child with aplastic anemia. CDR3 reads: CASSLPRGTIQYF. The base sequence is TGTGCCAGCAGCTTACCACGAGGGACGATTCAGTACTTC.